The 15 T cell receptor beta chains below all came from one sample that was sequenced in a study of blood T cells in healthy people across ages. The second PCR ran about 6 to 11 cycles with a sample-barcoded 5' primer and J-beta primers. From the 5' RACE reads, TCRdb called clonotypes with MiXCR, one entry per CDR3 protein. The sample records approximately 810,000 distinct CDR3 sequences, 29% being singletons. The sequenced sample consisted of blood. Receptors originate from a woman of 80 years or more in good health.

This clonotype was seen a single time. An end of the junction differs from the germline gene, which may be a read error. The chain recombines TRBV6-5 with TRBJ2-5; D is possibly TRBD1 (5 bases). This CDR3 contains 15 residues. CDR1 and CDR2 from the germline V gene are MNHEY and SVGAGI. Here the CDR3 DNA reads TGTGCCAGCAGTCCCCCGGACACGATTCAAGCGACCCAGTACTTC. Its protein product is CASSPPDTIQATQYF.

As concerns this clonotype: Its ends do not fully match the called genes, so a read error is possible. This rearrangement joins TRBV29-1 to TRBJ2-5, with D possibly being TRBD2 (5 bases). Germline CDR1 and CDR2: SQVTM and ANQGSEA. The CDR3 extends over 13 amino acids. The CDR3 region is CSASPSYQETQYF. The CDR3 nucleotides are TGCAGCGCTTCCCCTAGCTACCAAGAGACCCAGTACTTT.

This clonotype was detected only a few times. V usage is TRBV27 and J usage is TRBJ2-5; TRBD2 agrees at 11 bases. V gave up 4 bases and J gave up 3 bases; unmatched junction bases: 10. Germline CDR1 MNHEY, CDR2 SMNVEV (reference sequence). The CDR3 runs 17 residues. In nucleotides, the CDR3 is TGTGCCAGCAGTTCCCTCACCGAACTAGCGGGGGAAGAGACCCAGTACTTC. Protein: CASSSLTELAGEETQYF.

A remark on this clonotype: Being one base from a much bigger clone, this may be a read error. J is TRBJ2-7 and V is TRBV12-3 or TRBV12-4, with D hard to call. Trimming took 7 bases from V and 7 from J, leaving 17 bases between them. The length of the CDR3 is 13 residues. The CDR3 coding sequence is TGTGCCAGCACCCTCCGAATAAGCAATGAGCAGTACTTC. Amino acids: CASTLRISNEQYF.

A word on this clonotype: A read error may account for a junction end that differs from germline. This chain joins TRBV3-1 and TRBJ1-5; D gene ambiguous. The V gene's germline CDR1 is LGHDT and CDR2 YNNKEL (reference sequence). The CDR3 totals 18 residues. CDR3 nucleotides: TGTGCCAGCAGCCAAGATATTCCGGGCCAGAATAGCTATCAGCCCCAGCATTTT. It is translated as CASSQDIPGQNSYQPQHF.

CDR3 nucleotide sequence: TGTGCCAGCAGCTTATTCCCCCCAGGGATCCCCACTGAAGCTTTCTTT. Protein product: CASSLFPPGIPTEAFF. The chain links TRBV11-2 to TRBJ1-1; D is possibly TRBD1 (5 bases). V dropped 2 bases and J dropped 4 bases, with 17 bases sitting between them. Per germline, CDR1 SGHAT and CDR2 FQNNGV. The CDR3 spans 16 residues.

This clonotype was observed many times. This chain connects TRBV6-5 to TRBJ2-7; a weak D match, TRBD1 (6 bases). The CDR3 has 14 amino acids. The germline CDR1 and CDR2 sequences are MNHEY and SVGAGI. The germline V and J ends were trimmed by 7 bases and 2 bases, with 15 bases remaining between them. The CDR3 loop reads CASTKSQGPYEQYF. DNA of the CDR3: TGTGCCAGCACCAAATCACAGGGACCCTACGAGCAGTACTTC.

This clonotype was observed a few times. It may be a read error: a sequence one base away is much more abundant. V gene TRBV7-2 combines with J gene TRBJ2-7; a possible D gene is TRBD1 (5 bases). This CDR3 spans 13 amino acids. V lost 5 bases, J lost 5 bases, and 13 bases lay in between. Germline CDR1 SGHTA, CDR2 FQGNSA. The DNA of the CDR3 is TGTGCCAGCAGCCGACCCCAGGGCCACGAGCAGTACTTC. Encoded protein: CASSRPQGHEQYF.

The V gene is TRBV7-2, the J gene TRBJ2-7; D possibly corresponds to TRBD1 (5 bases). V lost 3 bases and J 3 bases, leaving 18 bases between the germline ends. CDR1 is SGHTA, CDR2 FQGNSA, per germline. The CDR3 loop spans 16 amino acids. The CDR3 DNA sequence: TGTGCCAGCAGCTTTCGGGTGGACATTATCGGCTACGAGCAGTACTTC. It specifies CASSFRVDIIGYEQYF.

At least ten counts were recorded for this clonotype. The rearrangement links TRBV6-6 to TRBJ2-7; TRBD2 matches 11 bases. J lost 3 bases, V lost 2 bases, and 12 bases had no gene match. There are 18 residues in the CDR3. Germline V gene data show CDR1 as MNHNY and CDR2 as SVGAGI (reference sequence). Here the CDR3 reads CASSYPGLAGGRGYEQYF. The CDR3 region has the DNA TGTGCCAGCAGTTACCCCGGGCTAGCGGGGGGCCGGGGCTACGAGCAGTACTTC.

In this sample, this clonotype turned up many times. The CDR3 is CASSRDATSNSPLHF. CDR3 in DNA: TGTGCCAGCAGCAGAGACGCGACCTCTAATTCACCCCTCCACTTT. The gene calls are TRBV7-9 and TRBJ1-6, with D uncertain. Germline-derived CDR1 and CDR2 are SEHNR and FQNEAQ (reference sequence). The CDR3 has 15 residues. V shed 5 bases and J shed 6 bases, with 14 bases lying between them.

This chain links TRBV5-1 with TRBJ2-5; no reliable D call. CDR3 length: 16 amino acids. Trimming took off 0 bases at V and 2 bases at J, with 14 bases between the two ends. Germline lookup yields CDR1 SGHRS and CDR2 YFSETQ. CDR3 in DNA: TGCGCCAGCAGCTTGGGGACGGATTTACTTCAAGAGACCCAGTACTTC. It translates to CASSLGTDLLQETQYF. Full variable domain (rest looked up from reference TRBV5-1 and TRBJ2-5): KAGVTQTPRYLIKTRGQQVTLSCSPISGHRSVSWYQQTPGQGLQFLFEYFSETQRNKGNFPGRFSGRQFSNSRSEMNVSTLELGDSALYLCASSLGTDLLQETQYFGPGTRLLVL.

Points on this clonotype: Possible read error: a much larger clone is one base away. V is TRBV4-3 and J is TRBJ2-3; D gene uncertain. Germline loops: CDR1 LGHNA, CDR2 YSLEER. The length of the CDR3 is 14 residues. The CDR3 region is CAGSQDGSPGTQYF. CDR3 bases: TGCGCCGGCAGCCAAGACGGTAGCCCCGGTACGCAGTATTTT.

V and J are TRBV12-3 or TRBV12-4 and TRBJ2-3; perhaps TRBD2 as D (6 bases). CDR3 length equals 15 residues. The V end lost 10 bases, the J end lost 3 bases, and 20 bases lay between the germline ends. CDR3 region: CANSRLGGRTDTQYF. DNA of the CDR3: TGTGCCAACAGCAGACTAGGAGGGAGAACAGATACGCAGTATTTT.

This clonotype has more than one count but fewer than ten. The J gene is TRBJ2-5, the V gene TRBV12-3 or TRBV12-4; D not certain. The CDR3 sequence is 13 residues long. The V end was cut by 3 bases, the J end by 5 bases, with 10 bases between. The CDR3 DNA reads as TGTGCCAGCAGTTTCCCGGGTCCGGAGACCCAGTACTTC. This sequence encodes CASSFPGPETQYF.